This T cell receptor beta chain was retrieved from a study of T-cell reconstitution after alpha-beta-depleted transplantation in children. Unique molecular identifiers were used in preparing the TCRbeta library. Using its own MiXCR run on the PCR reads, TCRdb lists one record per CDR3 protein. The sample has over 90,000 distinct CDR3 sequences; about 6.8% are singletons. This clonotype was obtained from a boy aged 2 to 9 with acute lymphoblastic leukemia, due to receive a stem cell transplant. This sample comprised PBMCs, obtained before TCRalphabeta/CD19-depleted stem cell transplant.

The CDR3 loop reads CSATRANQPQHF. The CDR3 DNA sequence: TGCAGTGCTACGAGGGCCAATCAGCCCCAGCATTTT. This chain uses TRBV20-1 with TRBJ1-5; D is undetermined. This CDR3 has 12 residues. V lost 4 bases to trimming and J lost 3 bases, with 7 bases between them. The germline CDR1 and CDR2 sequences are DFQATT and SNEGSKA (reference sequence).